This T cell receptor (beta chain) was documented in a study of blood T cells in healthy people across ages. Study conclusions and caveats: Unknown donor CMV status possibly confounded expanded clonotype changes.

A second PCR of about 6 to 11 cycles used a sample-barcoded 5' primer and a J-beta primer mix. The template-switch adaptor was a 5' adaptor with 12 random nucleotides. It tagged each cDNA molecule. TCRdb passed the 5' RACE reads through MiXCR, listing each CDR3 protein once. The table has fewer than 950,000 distinct CDR3 sequences, 50% to 65% seen once. All donors came from Russia, were Caucasian and healthy, and spanned ages roughly 6 to 100. As to this clonotype: What it binds is unknown.

The V gene's germline CDR1 is KGHSH and CDR2 LQKENI. The CDR3 consists of 16 residues. V was cut by 3 bases and J by 0 bases, with 9 bases left in between. This receptor was taken from a man older than 75 in good health. Material for sequencing was blood. The V call is TRBV18, the J call TRBJ2-6; unclear D gene. The CDR3 bases are TGTGCCAGCTCACCCCTATACAGCTCTGGGGCCAACGTCCTGACTTTC. Translation: CASSPLYSSGANVLTF.